The 5 T cell receptor beta chains below were found in one sample sequenced in a study of blood T cell repertoires in COVID-19. The protocol was immunoSEQ multiplex PCR, while the TCRdb copy is restricted to in-frame clones and leaves out a portion. The sample yields over 250,000 clones, 85% seen once. The sample was peripheral blood. The source of these receptors is a human donor in a cohort sampled during active COVID-19.

The J gene is TRBJ2-3, the V gene TRBV27, with 8 bases that match TRBD2. Trimming took 6 bases from V and 7 from J; bases not matched to a gene: 12. Germline loops: CDR1 MNHEY, CDR2 SMNVEV (reference sequence). There are 15 residues in the CDR3. The CDR3 nucleotides are TGTGCCAGCAGACCGAGCGGGAGTCTCTCCTATACGCAGTATTTT. It yields the protein CASRPSGSLSYTQYF.

Points on this clone: Sequence at one end of the junction differs from germline and may be a read error. V and J are TRBV11-3 and TRBJ2-7; D is perhaps TRBD1 (6 bases). CDR3 length equals 13 residues. Germline V gene data show CDR1 as SGHNT and CDR2 as YENEEA. Here the CDR3 reads CASSPNRVEGQTF. CDR3 nucleotides: TGTGCCAGCAGCCCTAACAGGGTAGAAGGACAGACTTTC.

This clone is a singleton in its sample. V and J are TRBV18 and TRBJ2-3; 14 nucleotides line up with TRBD2. CDR3 size: 18 residues. Germline trimming cut 3 bases from V and 2 bases from J; bases unmatched to any gene: 7. Germline CDR1 KGHSH, CDR2 LQKENI. The CDR3 coding sequence is TGTGCCAGCTCACCGGGACTAGCGGGAGTTGGAATCACAGATACGCAGTATTTT. Translating gives CASSPGLAGVGITDTQYF.

This chain uses TRBV7-8 with TRBJ2-1; 11 nucleotides match TRBD2. Trimming took 3 bases from V and 4 from J; bases not matched to a gene: 11. Germline CDR1 SGHVS, CDR2 FQNEAQ. The CDR3 loop spans 18 amino acids. CDR3: CASSLARGGLAVYNEQFF. The CDR3 DNA follows: TGTGCCAGCAGCTTGGCTAGAGGGGGACTAGCGGTTTACAATGAGCAGTTCTTC.

This clone appeared a single time. The V call is TRBV7-9, the J call TRBJ2-2; TRBD2 matches at 10 bases. The trim removed 8 bases at V and 0 bases at J, leaving 9 bases unmatched. Germline-derived CDR1 and CDR2 are SEHNR and FQNEAQ (reference sequence). CDR3 length: 17 amino acids. The CDR3 DNA follows: TGTGCCAGCCCCCGGGTAGCGGGAGGAGCGAACACCGGGGAGCTGTTTTTT. As protein: CASPRVAGGANTGELFF.